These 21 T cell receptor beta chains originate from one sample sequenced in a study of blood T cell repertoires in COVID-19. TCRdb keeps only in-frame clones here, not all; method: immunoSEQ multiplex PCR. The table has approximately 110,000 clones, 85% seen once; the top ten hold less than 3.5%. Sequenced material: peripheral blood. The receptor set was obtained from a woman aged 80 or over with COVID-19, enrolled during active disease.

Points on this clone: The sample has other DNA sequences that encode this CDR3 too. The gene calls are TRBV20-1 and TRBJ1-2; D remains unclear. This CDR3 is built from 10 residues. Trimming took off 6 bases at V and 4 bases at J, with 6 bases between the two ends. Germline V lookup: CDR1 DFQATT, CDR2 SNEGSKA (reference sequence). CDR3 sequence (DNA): TGCAGTGCGTACAGCTATGGCTACACCTTC. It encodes CSAYSYGYTF.

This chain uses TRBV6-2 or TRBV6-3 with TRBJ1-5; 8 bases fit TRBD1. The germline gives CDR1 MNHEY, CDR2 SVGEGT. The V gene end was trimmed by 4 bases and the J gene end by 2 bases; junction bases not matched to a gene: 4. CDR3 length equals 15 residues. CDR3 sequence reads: CASSSPGQGNQPQHF. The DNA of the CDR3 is TGTGCCAGCAGTTCGCCGGGACAGGGCAATCAGCCCCAGCATTTT.

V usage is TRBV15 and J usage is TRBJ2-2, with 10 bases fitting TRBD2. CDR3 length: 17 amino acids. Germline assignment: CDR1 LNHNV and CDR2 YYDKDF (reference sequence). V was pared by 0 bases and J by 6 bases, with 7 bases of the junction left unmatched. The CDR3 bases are TGTGCCACCAGCAGAGATAGCCTAGCGGGAGTGGCCGGGGAGCTGTTTTTT. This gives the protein CATSRDSLAGVAGELFF.

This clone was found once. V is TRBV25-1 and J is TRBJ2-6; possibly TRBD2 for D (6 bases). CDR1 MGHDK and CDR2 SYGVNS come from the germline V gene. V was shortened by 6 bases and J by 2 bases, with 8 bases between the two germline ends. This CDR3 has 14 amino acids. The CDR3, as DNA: TGTGCCAGCAGGTGGGGGGCTGGGGCCAACGTCCTGACTTTC. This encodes CASRWGAGANVLTF. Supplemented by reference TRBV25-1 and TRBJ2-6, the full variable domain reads EADIYQTPRYLVIGTGKKITLECSQTMGHDKMYWYQQDPGMELHLIHYSYGVNSTEKGDLSSESTVSRIRTEHFPLTLESARPSHTSQYLCASRWGAGANVLTFGAGSRLTVL.

The DNA of the CDR3 is TGTGCCAGCAGCTTAGAACGGGGACTAGCGGGGGACTACGAGCAGTACTTC. This codes for CASSLERGLAGDYEQYF. J is TRBJ2-7 and V is TRBV7-2, with 14 bases matching TRBD2. There are 17 residues in the CDR3. Germline lookup yields CDR1 SGHTA and CDR2 FQGNSA. After removal of 1 base from V and 3 bases from J, the junction contained 5 bases not matched to a gene. The variable domain in full, with the rest retrieved from reference TRBV7-2 and TRBJ2-7, is GAGVSQSPSNKVTEKGKDVELRCDPISGHTALYWYRQSLGQGLEFLIYFQGNSAPDKSGLPSDRFSAERTGGSVSTLTIQRTQQEDSAVYLCASSLERGLAGDYEQYFGPGTRLTVT.

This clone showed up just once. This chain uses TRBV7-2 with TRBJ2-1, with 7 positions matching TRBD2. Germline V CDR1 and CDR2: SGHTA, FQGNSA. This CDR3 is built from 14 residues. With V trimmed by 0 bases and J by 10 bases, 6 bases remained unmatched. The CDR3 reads CASSLAGGLREQFF. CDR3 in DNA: TGTGCCAGCAGCTTAGCGGGAGGGCTTCGGGAGCAGTTCTTC. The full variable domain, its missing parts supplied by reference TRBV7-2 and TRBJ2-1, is GAGVSQSPSNKVTEKGKDVELRCDPISGHTALYWYRQSLGQGLEFLIYFQGNSAPDKSGLPSDRFSAERTGGSVSTLTIQRTQQEDSAVYLCASSLAGGLREQFFGPGTRLTVL.

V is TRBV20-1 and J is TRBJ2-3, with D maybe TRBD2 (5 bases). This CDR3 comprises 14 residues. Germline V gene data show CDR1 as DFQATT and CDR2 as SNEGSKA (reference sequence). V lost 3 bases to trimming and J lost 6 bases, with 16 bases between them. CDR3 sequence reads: CSASNRGSSDTQYF. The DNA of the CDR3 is TGCAGTGCTAGTAATAGAGGGAGTTCGGATACGCAGTATTTT.

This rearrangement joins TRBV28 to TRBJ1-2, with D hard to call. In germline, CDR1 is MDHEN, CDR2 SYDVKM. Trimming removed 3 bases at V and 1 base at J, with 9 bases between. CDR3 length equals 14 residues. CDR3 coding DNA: TGTGCCAGCAGTTTCGGTCAAAATAACTATGGCTACACCTTC. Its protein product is CASSFGQNNYGYTF.

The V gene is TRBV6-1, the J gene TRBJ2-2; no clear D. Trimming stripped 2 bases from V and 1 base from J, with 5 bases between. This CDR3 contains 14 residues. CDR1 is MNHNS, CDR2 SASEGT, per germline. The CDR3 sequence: CASSEPGNTGELFF. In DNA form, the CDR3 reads TGTGCCAGCAGTGAACCCGGGAACACCGGGGAGCTGTTTTTT.

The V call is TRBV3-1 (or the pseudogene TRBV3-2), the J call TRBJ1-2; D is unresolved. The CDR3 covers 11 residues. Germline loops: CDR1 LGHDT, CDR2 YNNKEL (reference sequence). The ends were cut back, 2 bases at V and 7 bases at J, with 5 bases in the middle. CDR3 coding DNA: TGTGCCAGCAGCCAACTTTCTGGCTACACCTTC. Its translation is CASSQLSGYTF.

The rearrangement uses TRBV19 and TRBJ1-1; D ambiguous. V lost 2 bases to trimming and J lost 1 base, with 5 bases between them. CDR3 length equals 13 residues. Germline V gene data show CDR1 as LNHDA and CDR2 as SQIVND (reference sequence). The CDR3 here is CASSIIWNTEAFF. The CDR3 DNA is TGTGCCAGTAGTATAATCTGGAACACTGAAGCTTTCTTT.

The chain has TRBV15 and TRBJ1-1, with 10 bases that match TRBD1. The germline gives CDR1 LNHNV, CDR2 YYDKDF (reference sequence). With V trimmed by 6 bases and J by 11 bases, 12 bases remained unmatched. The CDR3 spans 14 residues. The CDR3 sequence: CATSPSPPGQGAFF. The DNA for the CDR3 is TGTGCCACCAGTCCCAGCCCCCCGGGACAGGGGGCTTTCTTT.

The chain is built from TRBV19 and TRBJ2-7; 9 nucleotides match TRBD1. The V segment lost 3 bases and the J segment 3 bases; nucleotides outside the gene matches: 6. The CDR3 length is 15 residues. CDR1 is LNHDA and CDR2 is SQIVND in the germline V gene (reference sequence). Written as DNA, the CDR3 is TGTGCCAGTAGTATTGGGACAGGGACATTCTACGAGCAGTACTTC. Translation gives CASSIGTGTFYEQYF.

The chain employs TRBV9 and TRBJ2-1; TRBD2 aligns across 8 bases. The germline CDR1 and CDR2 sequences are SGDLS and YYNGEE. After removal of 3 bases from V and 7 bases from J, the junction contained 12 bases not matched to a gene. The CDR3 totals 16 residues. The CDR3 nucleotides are TGTGCCAGCAGCGCCACCGGGACTAGTATTGGGAATGAGCAGTTCTTC. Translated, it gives CASSATGTSIGNEQFF.

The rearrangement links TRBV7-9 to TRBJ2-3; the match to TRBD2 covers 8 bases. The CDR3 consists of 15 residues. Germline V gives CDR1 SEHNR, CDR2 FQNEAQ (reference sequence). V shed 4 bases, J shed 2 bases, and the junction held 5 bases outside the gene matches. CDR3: CASSSTSGATDTQYF. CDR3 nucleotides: TGTGCCAGCAGCTCCACTAGCGGAGCCACAGATACGCAGTATTTT.

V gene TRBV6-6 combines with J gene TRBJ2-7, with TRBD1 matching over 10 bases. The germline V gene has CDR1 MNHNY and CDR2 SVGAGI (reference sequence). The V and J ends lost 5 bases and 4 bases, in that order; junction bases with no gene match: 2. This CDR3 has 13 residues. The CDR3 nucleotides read TGTGCCAGCAGTAAGGACAGGGGGTACGAGCAGTACTTC. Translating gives CASSKDRGYEQYF.

The CDR3 loop is CASSAGLAETDTQYF. CDR3 in DNA: TGTGCCAGCAGCGCCGGACTAGCGGAGACAGATACGCAGTATTTT. The chain is built from TRBV9 and TRBJ2-3; 10 bases match TRBD2. CDR1 and CDR2 (germline): SGDLS, YYNGEE. The CDR3 contains 15 residues. With 3 bases clipped from V and 3 bases from J, the junction kept 4 bases outside the gene matches.

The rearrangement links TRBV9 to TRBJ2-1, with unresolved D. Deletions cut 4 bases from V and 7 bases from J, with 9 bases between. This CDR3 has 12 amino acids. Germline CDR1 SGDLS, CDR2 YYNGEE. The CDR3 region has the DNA TGTGCCAGCAGCATAACAGTTAATGAGCAGTTCTTC. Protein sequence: CASSITVNEQFF.

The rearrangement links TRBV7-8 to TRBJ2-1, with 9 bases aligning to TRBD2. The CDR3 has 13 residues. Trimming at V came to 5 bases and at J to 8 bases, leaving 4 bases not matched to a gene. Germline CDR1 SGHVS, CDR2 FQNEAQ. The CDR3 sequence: CASSPRLADEQFF. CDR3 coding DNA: TGTGCCAGCAGCCCCAGACTAGCGGATGAGCAGTTCTTC.

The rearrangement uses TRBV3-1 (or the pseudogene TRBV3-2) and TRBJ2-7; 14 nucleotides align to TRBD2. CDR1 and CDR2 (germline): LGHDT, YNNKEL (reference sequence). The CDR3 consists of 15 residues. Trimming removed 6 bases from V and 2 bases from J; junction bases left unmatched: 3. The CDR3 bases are TGTGCCAGCAGGCCGACTAGCGGGAGGGCCTACGAGCAGTACTTC. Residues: CASRPTSGRAYEQYF.

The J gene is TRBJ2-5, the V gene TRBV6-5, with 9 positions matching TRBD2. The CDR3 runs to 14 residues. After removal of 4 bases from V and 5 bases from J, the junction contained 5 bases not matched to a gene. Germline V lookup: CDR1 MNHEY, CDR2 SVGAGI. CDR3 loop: CASSWREGGETQYF. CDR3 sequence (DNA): TGTGCCAGCAGTTGGCGGGAGGGTGGGGAGACCCAGTACTTC.